This entry lists 17 T cell receptor beta chains sequenced from one sample in a study of regulatory T cells in long-lasting Graves disease. Libraries of TCR beta came from iRepertoire HTBI primers plus Arm-PCR of CDR3 regions. TCRdb re-derived calls from the multiplex PCR reads in MiXCR, one entry per CDR3 protein. The sample has some 340,000 distinct CDR3 sequences, about 10% seen once. Time point defined: newly diagnosed GD, antithyroid drugs for less than 3 months. Preparation of the TCR library used RNA extracted from PBMCs. These data were likewise used in another study, on T cells in Graves' hyperthyroidism and ophthalmopathy.

The sequences come from peripheral blood mononuclear cells (PBMCs), collected at new diagnosis, from a patient treated with antithyroid drugs. The origin of the receptors is a woman aged 18-30 years with Graves disease.

This clonotype occurred many times. This sequence joins TRBV11-2 and TRBJ2-1; no clear D gene. Germline CDR1 and CDR2: SGHAT and FQNNGV. The CDR3 is 12 amino acids. The V and J ends lost 0 bases and 9 bases respectively, with 6 bases between them. The CDR3 sequence: CASSLDRTEQFF. The CDR3 DNA reads as TGTGCCAGCAGCTTAGATCGGACTGAGCAGTTCTTC.

This chain joins TRBV4-1 and TRBJ2-2, with a weak D call TRBD1 (6 bases). The CDR3 spans 14 residues. Germline CDR1 MGHRA, CDR2 YSYEKL. The V end was cut by 3 bases, the J end by 5 bases, with 10 bases between. The CDR3 region has the DNA TGCGCCAGCAGCCACCCGACAGGAACCGGGGAGCTGTTTTTT. Translated, it gives CASSHPTGTGELFF.

This clonotype was detected a few times. The V gene is TRBV9, the J gene TRBJ2-5, with 9 bases matching TRBD2. The CDR3 covers 14 residues. V dropped 3 bases and J dropped 4; count of bases not matched to a gene: 4. Per the germline V gene, CDR1 is SGDLS and CDR2 is YYNGEE. Written as DNA, the CDR3 is TGTGCCAGCAGCGCCATAGCGGGAGTAGAGACCCAGTACTTC. It is translated as CASSAIAGVETQYF. Using reference TRBV9 and TRBJ2-5 for the parts outside the CDR3, the full variable domain is DSGVTQTPKHLITATGQRVTLRCSPRSGDLSVYWYQQSLDQGLQFLIQYYNGEERAKGNILERFSAQQFPDLHSELNLSSLELGDSALYFCASSAIAGVETQYFGPGTRLLVL.

This clonotype was observed a few times. The V and J genes are TRBV27 and TRBJ2-3; 7 positions agree with TRBD1. The CDR3 has 16 amino acids. The V segment lost 3 bases and the J segment 2 bases; nucleotides outside the gene matches: 8. The germline gives CDR1 MNHEY, CDR2 SMNVEV (reference sequence). CDR3 protein: CASSFFGTAITDTQYF. The CDR3 DNA follows: TGTGCCAGCAGTTTTTTCGGGACAGCAATCACAGATACGCAGTATTTT.

Many counts were recorded for this clonotype. This chain links TRBV29-1 with TRBJ2-1; 9 bases are shared with TRBD2. The CDR3 is made up of 17 amino acids. The ends lost 7 bases at V and 9 bases at J; junction bases unmatched: 22. The V gene's germline CDR1 is SQVTM and CDR2 ANQGSEA. The CDR3: CSEVPLFGREGRSEQFF. Here the CDR3 DNA reads TGCAGCGAGGTTCCCCTATTCGGGCGGGAGGGCCGGAGTGAGCAGTTCTTC.

This clonotype was counted ten times or more. The chain combines TRBV10-3 with TRBJ1-5; no clear D. V shed 4 bases and J shed 6 bases, with 16 bases lying between them. The CDR3 has 15 residues. Germline values: CDR1 ENHRY, CDR2 SYGVKD. The CDR3 spells CAISGIGGSGQPQHF. CDR3 nucleotides: TGTGCCATCAGTGGGATAGGTGGGTCGGGTCAGCCCCAGCATTTT.

In regard to this clonotype: A much larger clone sits a single nucleotide away, making a read error possible. V is TRBV11-2 and J is TRBJ1-1; D is ambiguous. From germline, CDR1 is SGHAT and CDR2 FQNNGV. The CDR3 runs 14 residues. Trimming left V 1 base short and J 6 bases short, with 12 bases between. CDR3 residues: CASSLVPGYAEAFF. CDR3 nucleotide sequence: TGTGCCAGCAGCTTAGTTCCGGGGTACGCTGAAGCTTTCTTT. The full variable domain, in which reference TRBV11-2 and TRBJ1-1 provide the parts outside the CDR3, is EAGVAQSPRYKIIEKRQSVAFWCNPISGHATLYWYQQILGQGPKLLIQFQNNGVVDDSQLPKDRFSAERLKGVDSTLKIQPAKLEDSAVYLCASSLVPGYAEAFFGQGTRLTVV.

The table lists this clonotype with many counts. Its ends do not fully match the called genes, so a read error is possible. The rearrangement links TRBV12-5 to TRBJ2-5; 7 bases are a match to TRBD2. The CDR3 is made up of 14 amino acids. Looked up from germline, CDR1 is LGHNT and CDR2 is FRNRAP. The CDR3 region is CASGLAGGQETQYF. In DNA form, the CDR3 reads TGTGCTAGTGGCTTGGCCGGGGGGCAAGAGACCCAGTACTTC.

This clonotype was counted at least ten times. The chain uses TRBV29-1 and TRBJ2-5, with 13 positions matching TRBD2. The ends lost 4 bases at V and 4 bases at J; junction bases unmatched: 9. Germline assignment: CDR1 SQVTM and CDR2 ANQGSEA. This CDR3 has 16 amino acids. CDR3 residues: CSVVGLAGTRRETQYF. The CDR3 DNA follows: TGCAGCGTTGTGGGACTAGCGGGAACTAGAAGAGAGACCCAGTACTTC.

The rearrangement links TRBV7-8 to TRBJ2-5; 8 nucleotides match TRBD2. J gave up 7 bases and V 7 bases, and 14 bases lay outside the gene matches. This CDR3 is built from 15 residues. The germline V gene has CDR1 SGHVS and CDR2 FQNEAQ. The CDR3 DNA is TGTGCCAGCACCCGGGGGGGGGGGGCTATAGGGACCCAGTACTTC. Translation gives CASTRGGGAIGTQYF.

This clonotype was observed a handful of times. V gene TRBV7-9 combines with J gene TRBJ2-5; D gene ambiguous. This CDR3 spans 13 amino acids. V was pared by 4 bases and J by 2 bases, with 8 bases between. CDR1 is SEHNR and CDR2 is FQNEAQ in the germline V gene (reference sequence). CDR3: CASSWADQETQYF. The CDR3 nucleotides read TGTGCCAGCAGCTGGGCCGATCAAGAGACCCAGTACTTC. Variable domain in full (rest from reference TRBV7-9 and TRBJ2-5): DTGVSQNPRHKITKRGQNVTFRCDPISEHNRLYWYRQTLGQGPEFLTYFQNEAQLEKSRLLSDRFSAERPKGSFSTLEIQRTEQGDSAMYLCASSWADQETQYFGPGTRLLVL.

Ten or more counts support this clonotype. The J gene is TRBJ1-1, the V gene TRBV13; no reliable D call. V was cut by 1 base and J by 4 bases, with 10 bases left in between. This CDR3 is 14 amino acids long. The germline V gene has CDR1 PRHDT and CDR2 FYEKMQ (reference sequence). The CDR3 spells CASSLDFSTTEAFF. The CDR3 bases are TGTGCCAGCAGCTTAGATTTCAGTACCACTGAAGCTTTCTTT.

The chain is built from TRBV25-1 and TRBJ1-6; D is unresolved. The germline V gene encodes CDR1 MGHDK and CDR2 SYGVNS. The V end lost 1 base, the J end lost 7 bases, and 11 bases lay between the germline ends. The CDR3 covers 15 residues. The CDR3 here is CASSESDRLNSPLHF. In DNA, the CDR3 is TGTGCCAGCAGTGAATCTGACCGTTTGAATTCACCCCTCCACTTT.

Ten or more counts support this clonotype. J is TRBJ1-1 and V is TRBV7-3; D is unresolved. There are 14 residues in the CDR3. Trimming took off 3 bases at V and 4 bases at J, with 12 bases between the two ends. Germline lookup yields CDR1 SGHTA and CDR2 FQGTGA. In DNA, the CDR3 is TGTGCCAGCAGCTTGGTGCGAACCCCCACTGAAGCTTTCTTT. As protein: CASSLVRTPTEAFF.

Ten or more counts support this clonotype. This rearrangement joins TRBV6-5 to TRBJ1-5, with D uncertain. This CDR3 contains 17 residues. CDR1 MNHEY and CDR2 SVGAGI come from the germline V gene. Between the trimmed V and J ends, which lost 1 base and 1 base, there was a span of 14 bases. CDR3 sequence (DNA): TGTGCCAGCAGTTACTGGGCAGGTGGTGCGAGCAATCAGCCCCAGCATTTT. It translates to CASSYWAGGASNQPQHF.

This clonotype was recorded many times. This sequence joins TRBV12-3 or TRBV12-4 and TRBJ1-2; D is perhaps TRBD1 (6 bases). The CDR3 covers 12 residues. V lost 4 bases and J lost 7, with 10 bases in between. This chain's CDR3 is CASSSTGFGYTF. CDR3 DNA sequence: TGTGCCAGCAGTTCCACAGGGTTTGGCTACACCTTC.

The sample holds a few counts of this clonotype. This chain links TRBV24-1 with TRBJ1-1; D perhaps matches TRBD1 (5 bases). The CDR3 covers 16 residues. Germline V gene sequence: CDR1 KGHDR, CDR2 SFDVKD. Trimming shortened V by 3 bases and J by 1 base, and 14 bases separated the two germline ends. DNA for the CDR3: TGTGCCACCAGTGATACTGGGGCAGGGCCGAACACTGAAGCTTTCTTT. Protein product: CATSDTGAGPNTEAFF.